The rows below give T cell receptor beta chains drawn from one sample of a study of shared clonotypes between healthy human individuals. Here immunoSEQ multiplex PCR was the method, and the copy in TCRdb shows in-frame clones only, minus some. The table lists around 100,000 clones, around 64% of them singletons. Source material: memory CD8+ T cells sorted from blood. These receptors all stem from a young woman in good health. Both conserved end residues are part of each CDR3. A D gene is named only where the DNA matches it firmly. Size tells how often a clone was seen (once, few, many) or the class of an expanded clone, and some rows leave it out.

CASSPYPPPGQGRKYQETQYF | TGTGCCAGCAGTCCATACCCCCCCCCGGGACAGGGGCGAAAGTACCAAGAGACCCAGTACTTC | TRBV28 | TRBD1 | TRBJ2-5 | -
CASSPKGTGGDEQYF | TGCGCCAGCAGCCCAAAGGGCACAGGGGGCGACGAGCAGTACTTC | TRBV4-1 | TRBD1 | TRBJ2-7 | once
CSGGEGLSYEQYF | TGCAGCGGGGGGGAGGGCCTATCCTACGAGCAGTACTTC | TRBV29-1 | TRBD2 | TRBJ2-7 | -
CASSFGDYRGEQYF | TGTGCCAGCAGCTTCGGGGACTATAGGGGCGAGCAGTACTTC | TRBV5-8 | TRBD2 | TRBJ2-7 | -
CASSLGRRGNQPQHF | TGTGCCAGCAGCTTAGGAAGGCGGGGCAATCAGCCCCAGCATTTT | TRBV7-8 | - | TRBJ1-5 | -
CASSLWSSSRDTQYF | TGTGCCAGCAGTTTATGGTCTTCCTCCAGAGATACGCAGTATTTT | TRBV28 | - | TRBJ2-3 | few
CASSKQGNEQFF | TGTGCCAGCAGTAAACAGGGAAATGAGCAGTTCTTC | TRBV6-6 | - | TRBJ2-1 | -
CASSDADENQPQHF | TGTGCCAGCAGTGATGCGGATGAAAATCAGCCCCAGCATTTT | TRBV6-1 | - | TRBJ1-5 | many
CASSLLGDRGPGELFF | TGTGCCAGCAGTTTATTGGGGGACAGGGGACCCGGGGAGCTGTTTTTT | TRBV27 | TRBD1 | TRBJ2-2 | -
CASSQALALYNEQFF | TGTGCCAGCAGCCAAGCTCTAGCGCTATACAATGAGCAGTTCTTC | TRBV4-2 | - | TRBJ2-1 | once
CATLWQGDKNIQYF | TGTGCCACCCTGTGGCAGGGAGACAAAAACATTCAGTACTTC | TRBV2 | - | TRBJ2-4 | -
CASSESPGDSGNTIYF | TGCGCCAGCAGTGAATCCCCGGGGGACTCTGGAAACACCATATATTTT | TRBV10-1 | - | TRBJ1-3 | medium-sized
CATSPRTGVAKNIQYF | TGTGCCACCAGCCCCCGGACAGGCGTAGCCAAAAACATTCAGTACTTC | TRBV15 | TRBD1 | TRBJ2-4 | -
CASTNLGTSYEQYF | TGTGCCAGCACTAACCTCGGGACCTCCTACGAGCAGTACTTC | TRBV6-1 | - | TRBJ2-7 | -
CASSLVGPDEQFF | TGTGCCAGCAGCTTAGTTGGTCCCGATGAGCAGTTCTTC | TRBV7-9 | - | TRBJ2-1 | -
CASSRQFSSYEQYF | TGTGCCAGTAGTCGACAGTTTAGCTCCTACGAGCAGTACTTC | TRBV19 | - | TRBJ2-7 | many
CASRAAVAGVNTEAFF | TGCGCCAGTAGGGCCGCCGTCGCAGGGGTTAACACTGAAGCTTTCTTT | TRBV4-1 | - | TRBJ1-1 | -
CASSRPGRETGELFF | TGCGCCAGCAGCCGTCCGGGACGGGAGACCGGGGAGCTGTTTTTT | TRBV4-1 | - | TRBJ2-2 | -
CSVEGSTHNEQFF | TGCAGCGTTGAAGGTTCTACCCACAATGAGCAGTTCTTC | TRBV29-1 | - | TRBJ2-1 | -
CASSAGHGSYNEQFF | TGTGCCAGCAGTGCGGGACATGGATCCTACAATGAGCAGTTCTTC | TRBV6-1 | - | TRBJ2-1 | many
CASSPDRSLHTGELFF | TGTGCCAGCAGTCCGGACAGATCGCTACATACCGGGGAGCTGTTTTTT | TRBV28 | - | TRBJ2-2 | -
CASSTGQGAFTETQYF | TGTGCCAGCTCAACGGGACAGGGGGCATTCACAGAGACCCAGTACTTC | TRBV18 | TRBD1 | TRBJ2-5 | -
CASSSTGIGNTIYF | TGTGCCAGCAGTTCCACAGGGATCGGAAACACCATATATTTT | TRBV6-6 | - | TRBJ1-3 | -
CASSPPGSGGREQYF | TGTGCCAGCAGCCCGCCGGGGAGCGGGGGCCGGGAGCAGTACTTC | TRBV7-8 | TRBD2 | TRBJ2-7 | -
CASSLLARSSYEQYF | TGTGCCAGCAGCTTATTAGCCCGAAGCTCCTACGAGCAGTACTTC | TRBV7-8 | - | TRBJ2-7 | few
CASSLDRSNEKLFF | TGTGCCAGCAGCTTGGACAGGAGTAATGAAAAACTGTTTTTT | TRBV5-4 | - | TRBJ1-4 | -
CASTGREQYF | TGTGCCAGCACCGGCCGGGAGCAGTACTTC | TRBV4-2 | - | TRBJ2-7 | -
CAWGGGTSGTFTYEQYF | TGTGCCTGGGGTGGGGGGACTAGCGGGACTTTTACGTACGAGCAGTACTTC | TRBV30 | TRBD2 | TRBJ2-7 | few
CASSETPGGTDTQYF | TGTGCCAGCAGTGAAACCCCCGGGGGCACAGATACGCAGTATTTT | TRBV6-1 | - | TRBJ2-3 | few
CAISVAGQGVLTGNTIYF | TGTGCCATCAGTGTTGCGGGACAGGGGGTATTGACTGGAAACACCATATATTTT | TRBV10-3 | TRBD1 | TRBJ1-3 | -
CSGDSNTGELFF | TGCAGCGGGGACAGCAACACCGGGGAGCTGTTTTTT | TRBV29-1 | TRBD1 | TRBJ2-2 | -
CASSLATWSGPIQRGIQYF | TGTGCCAGCAGCTTAGCGACTTGGTCAGGGCCGATACAAAGGGGCATTCAGTACTTC | TRBV7-9 | - | TRBJ2-4 | -
CASSRTGSNQPQHF | TGTGCCAGCAGCAGGACAGGGAGCAATCAGCCCCAGCATTTT | TRBV6-6 | TRBD1 | TRBJ1-5 | once
CASSYGRVGGSIQYF | TGTGCCAGCAGTTACGGACGGGTGGGGGGAAGCATTCAGTACTTC | TRBV6-5 | - | TRBJ2-4 | -
CASSLTSGSTDTQYF | TGTGCCAGCAGCCTAACTAGCGGGAGTACAGATACGCAGTATTTT | TRBV28 | TRBD2 | TRBJ2-3 | -
CASSLVSGSPYGYTF | TGTGCCAGCAGCTTAGTGTCCGGGAGCCCCTATGGCTACACCTTC | TRBV11-2 | - | TRBJ1-2 | -
CASSLRTGDGEQYF | TGTGCCAGCAGCCTCAGGACAGGGGACGGCGAGCAGTACTTC | TRBV7-9 | TRBD1 | TRBJ2-7 | -
CASSPPGGAYGYTF | TGTGCCAGCAGTCCTCCGGGGGGCGCGTATGGCTACACCTTC | TRBV25-1 | - | TRBJ1-2 | medium-sized
CASSLEPGDSSYEQYF | TGTGCCAGCAGCTTAGAACCGGGTGACAGCTCCTACGAGCAGTACTTC | TRBV7-9 | - | TRBJ2-7 | -
CASSLAQGTDTQYF | TGCGCCAGCAGCTTGGCCCAGGGTACAGATACGCAGTATTTT | TRBV5-1 | - | TRBJ2-3 | -
CASSAAGTSVYNEQFF | TGTGCCAGCAGTGCCGCCGGGACTAGCGTCTACAATGAGCAGTTCTTC | TRBV6-1 | TRBD2 | TRBJ2-1 | -
CASSLTGPSYEAFF | TGTGCCAGCTCACTTACTGGCCCATCCTATGAAGCTTTCTTT | TRBV18 | - | TRBJ1-1 | -
CASSVEVASTEAFF | TGTGCCAGCAGCGTAGAGGTGGCCTCGACTGAAGCTTTCTTT | TRBV9 | - | TRBJ1-1 | -
CSVRLAGANTGELFF | TGCAGCGTGCGGCTAGCGGGAGCGAACACCGGGGAGCTGTTTTTT | TRBV29-1 | TRBD2 | TRBJ2-2 | -
CASSGTSGPTNTGELFF | TGTGCCAGCAGTGGGACTAGCGGACCTACGAACACCGGGGAGCTGTTTTTT | TRBV6-1 | TRBD2 | TRBJ2-2 | few